This paragraph reports one T cell receptor beta chain. This specimen belongs to a study of OX40 agonist ivuxolimab in advanced cancers. Peripheral blood came from all dose cohorts at three timepoints. Profiling relied on immunoSEQ multiplex PCR, and the TCRdb table lists in-frame clones only, not all of them. The sample lists some 27,000 clones, 80% occurring once. This CDR3 has 16 amino acids. CDR1 and CDR2 (germline): MNHNY, SVGAGI (reference sequence). Losses at the gene ends were 2 bases for V and 1 base for J; bases not matched to a gene: 4. The input for sequencing was CD4+ or CD8+ T cells sorted from blood, taken in a trial of the OX40 agonist ivuxolimab. The TCR was taken from an adult with an advanced solid tumor such as melanoma, head and neck, liver or kidney cancer. The rearrangement uses TRBV6-6 and TRBJ2-2; TRBD2 agrees at 7 bases. CDR3 bases: TGTGCCAGCAGTTACGTTGCGGGGGTGAACACCGGGGAGCTGTTTTTT. Its translation: CASSYVAGVNTGELFF.